A selection of T cell receptor beta chains follows, all from one sample in a study of shared clonotypes between healthy human individuals. TCRdb's table, derived via immunoSEQ multiplex PCR, lists solely in-frame clones and lacks some. The table lists about 2,500,000 clones, 90% to 95% of them singletons, with roughly 0.14% in the top ten. Source material: naive CD4+ T cells sorted from blood. The origin of the receptors is a man aged 18 to 35 in good health. The CDR3 runs from the conserved cysteine through the conserved F or W. The D gene is left open where the match is weak. Clone size, where shown, is once, few, many, or a class for clones that have expanded.

v_call	d_call	j_call	cdr3_length	clone_size	cdr3_aa	cdr3_nt
TRBV27	-	TRBJ2-7	15	-	CASSLRAGWFDEQYF	TGTGCCAGCAGTTTAAGGGCGGGTTGGTTCGACGAGCAGTACTTC
TRBV10-2	-	TRBJ2-5	12	-	CASRGSQETQYF	TGCGCCAGCCGGGGAAGCCAAGAGACCCAGTACTTC
TRBV5-1	TRBD1	TRBJ1-1	15	-	CASSVSGTGNTEAFF	TGCGCCAGCAGCGTATCCGGGACAGGGAACACTGAAGCTTTCTTT
TRBV29-1	TRBD1	TRBJ1-1	12	-	CSVEVGTAEAFF	TGCAGCGTTGAAGTCGGGACAGCTGAAGCTTTCTTT
TRBV15	-	TRBJ2-1	15	-	CATSRAGASYNEQFF	TGTGCCACCAGCAGAGCGGGGGCAAGCTACAATGAGCAGTTCTTC
TRBV18	TRBD2	TRBJ2-5	16	-	CASSPPGLAGARTQYF	TGTGCCAGCTCACCACCGGGTCTAGCGGGGGCCAGGACCCAGTACTTC
TRBV7-2	-	TRBJ1-5	15	-	CASSLGAGVNQPQHF	TGTGCCAGCAGCTTAGGGGCAGGGGTAAATCAGCCCCAGCATTTT
TRBV5-1	-	TRBJ1-6	13	-	CASSLERGSPLHF	TGCGCCAGCAGCTTGGAGAGGGGATCACCCCTCCACTTT
TRBV5-1	TRBD1	TRBJ1-2	13	-	CASSSGQGDGYTF	TGCGCCAGCAGCTCTGGACAGGGGGACGGCTACACCTTC
TRBV10-3	-	TRBJ2-2	14	-	CATAEDANTGELFF	TGTGCCACAGCCGAGGACGCGAACACCGGGGAGCTGTTTTTT
TRBV19	TRBD1	TRBJ2-2	17	once	CASRAETGDLYTGELFF	TGTGCCAGTAGGGCAGAAACAGGGGACCTATACACCGGGGAGCTGTTTTTT